This T cell receptor beta chain stems from a study of beta chain features in type 1 diabetes. Study-wide findings and caveats: TCRB CDR3 length was moderately but significantly reduced in all four CD4+ subsets of Type 1 diabetes patients. At VDJ recombination sites, type 1 diabetes patients had fewer insertions and more deleted nucleotides.

TCRB transcripts that were expressed got sequenced, as all of the isolated RNA had been reverse transcribed. Several million reads on average were seen across naive, central memory and regulatory T cell samples. Generated by immunoSEQ multiplex PCR, the TCRdb table keeps only in-frame clones and is missing some. The table records roughly 130,000 clones, about 16% of them present only once. This clone occurred a few times. Its specificity is not known. The CDR3 covers 15 residues. V lost 6 bases, J lost 3 bases, and 18 bases lay in between. Germline V CDR1 and CDR2: MNHNY, SVGAGI (reference sequence). This clonotype was sampled from a man younger than 45 with type 1 diabetes. Sample: central memory CD4+ T cells from blood. This rearrangement joins TRBV6-6 to TRBJ2-7, with D perhaps matching TRBD2 (5 bases). CDR3 loop: CASRSHSGNSYEQYF. As DNA, the CDR3 is TGTGCCAGCAGGTCGCATTCGGGGAACAGCTACGAGCAGTACTTC.